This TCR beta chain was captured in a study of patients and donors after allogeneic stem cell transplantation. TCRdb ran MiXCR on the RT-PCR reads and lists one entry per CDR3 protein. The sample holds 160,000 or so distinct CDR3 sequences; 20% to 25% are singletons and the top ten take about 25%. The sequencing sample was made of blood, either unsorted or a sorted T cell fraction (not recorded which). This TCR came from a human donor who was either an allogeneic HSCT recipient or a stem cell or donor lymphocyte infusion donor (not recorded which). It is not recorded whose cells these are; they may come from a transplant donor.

The CDR3 DNA follows: TGCAGCGTTGTCAGAGGTGGAAACATTCAGTACTTC. Its translation is CSVVRGGNIQYF. The chain is built from TRBV29-1 and TRBJ2-4; unclear D gene. The CDR3 totals 12 residues. Between the trimmed V and J ends, which lost 4 bases and 6 bases, there was a span of 10 bases. In germline, CDR1 is SQVTM, CDR2 ANQGSEA. The full variable domain, rest sourced from reference TRBV29-1 and TRBJ2-4, is SAVISQKPSRDICQRGTSLTIQCQVDSQVTMMFWYRQQPGQSLTLIATANQGSEATYESGFVIDKFPISRPNLTFSTLTVSNMSPEDSSIYLCSVVRGGNIQYFGAGTRLSVL.